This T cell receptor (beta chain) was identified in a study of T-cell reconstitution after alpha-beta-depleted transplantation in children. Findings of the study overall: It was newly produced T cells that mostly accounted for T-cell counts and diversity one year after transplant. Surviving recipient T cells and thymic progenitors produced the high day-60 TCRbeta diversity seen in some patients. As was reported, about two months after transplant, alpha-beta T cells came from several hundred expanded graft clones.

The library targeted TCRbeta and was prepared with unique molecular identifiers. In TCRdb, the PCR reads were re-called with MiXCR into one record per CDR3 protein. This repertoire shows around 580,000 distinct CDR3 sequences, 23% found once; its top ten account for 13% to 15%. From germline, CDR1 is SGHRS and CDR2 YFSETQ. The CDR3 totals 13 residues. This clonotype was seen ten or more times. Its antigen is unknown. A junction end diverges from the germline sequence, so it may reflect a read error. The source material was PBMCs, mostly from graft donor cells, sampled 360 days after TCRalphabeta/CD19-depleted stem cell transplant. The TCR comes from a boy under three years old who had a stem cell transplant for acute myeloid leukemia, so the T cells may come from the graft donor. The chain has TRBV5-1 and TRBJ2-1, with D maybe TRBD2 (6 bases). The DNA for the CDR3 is TGTGCCAGCAGCTCCGGGAGTTACAATGAGCAGTTCTTC. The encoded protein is CASSSGSYNEQFF. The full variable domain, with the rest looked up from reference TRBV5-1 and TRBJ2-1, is KAGVTQTPRYLIKTRGQQVTLSCSPISGHRSVSWYQQTPGQGLQFLFEYFSETQRNKGNFPGRFSGRQFSNSRSEMNVSTLELGDSALYLCASSSGSYNEQFFGPGTRLTVL.